This TCR beta chain appears in the sequencing data of a study of T cell repertoires in cytomegalovirus infection. The overall study: CMV epitopes used comprised recently identified HLA-C-restricted ones and well-studied HLA-B-restricted ones. TCR beta signatures that were public indicated CMV infection and matching HLA type.

Note on this clonotype: The antigen remains undetermined.

TCRdb analysed the reads with MiXCR anew, one entry per CDR3 protein. The table lists about 58,000 distinct CDR3 sequences, roughly a fifth of them singletons. The receptor was derived from a human donor in good health (CMV status not recorded). Some clones in this sample may be carry-over from other donors' samples. The sample was CD8+ T cells from cultured PBMCs, taken from culture after CMV antigen stimulation.

This chain's CDR3 is CASSQSGTGRKEGYTF. The CDR3 coding sequence is TGTGCCAGCAGCCAGTCGGGGACAGGGAGGAAGGAGGGCTACACCTTC. The gene calls are TRBV7-9 and TRBJ1-2; 9 nucleotides agree with TRBD1. J was trimmed by 8 bases and V by 5 bases; bases with no gene match: 15. CDR1 SEHNR and CDR2 FQNEAQ come from the germline V gene (reference sequence). CDR3 length: 16 amino acids.